These 15 T cell receptor beta chains came from one sample sequenced in a study of shared clonotypes between healthy human individuals. TCRdb keeps only in-frame clones here, not all; method: immunoSEQ multiplex PCR. Of 1.6 million or so clones in the sample, approximately 98.5% were seen once. Sequencing was performed on naive CD4+ T cells sorted from blood. Subset meaning: CD45RA+ positively selected. These receptors originate from a man under 40 in good health.

This clone was observed once. The rearrangement links TRBV7-2 to TRBJ2-6; D is unclear. V was clipped by 5 bases and J by 0 bases, with 8 bases between them. CDR3 length: 15 residues. Germline-derived CDR1 and CDR2 are SGHTA and FQGNSA. CDR3 sequence reads: CASSQASSGANVLTF. CDR3 sequence (DNA): TGTGCCAGCAGCCAAGCCAGCTCTGGGGCCAACGTCCTGACTTTC.

Details on this clone: Distinct nucleotide sequences in the sample also encode this CDR3. V is TRBV19 and J is TRBJ2-2; D unclear. This CDR3 spans 14 amino acids. CDR1 is LNHDA, CDR2 SQIVND, per germline (reference sequence). Deletions cut 0 bases from V and 0 bases from J, with 2 bases between. CDR3 coding DNA: TGTGCCAGTAGTATAGAAGCGAACACCGGGGAGCTGTTTTTT. Its protein product is CASSIEANTGELFF.

The chain links TRBV5-4 to TRBJ2-1, with 8 bases lining up with TRBD1. The germline gives CDR1 SGHNT, CDR2 YYREEE (reference sequence). The CDR3 is made up of 16 amino acids. V trimming: 4 bases; J trimming: 7 bases; junction bases outside the gene matches: 13. CDR3 region: CASSPRLQGAENEQFF. The CDR3 DNA is TGTGCCAGCAGCCCGAGGCTTCAGGGGGCTGAGAATGAGCAGTTCTTC.

CDR3 DNA sequence: TGTGCCAGCAGCTCGCCGACAGGGGGAACAGATACGCAGTATTTT. Translating it yields CASSSPTGGTDTQYF. This chain links TRBV5-5 with TRBJ2-3; the match to TRBD1 covers 9 bases. Germline CDR1 reads SGHKS; CDR2 reads YYEKEE (reference sequence). After removal of 3 bases from V and 3 bases from J, the junction contained 5 bases not matched to a gene. CDR3 size: 15 residues.

This clone is a singleton in its sample. This chain uses TRBV2 with TRBJ1-4, with no clear D. The germline V gene has CDR1 SNHLY and CDR2 FYNNEI. V lost 6 bases and J 8 bases, leaving 13 bases between the germline ends. CDR3 length: 13 residues. In DNA form, the CDR3 reads TGTGCCAGCAGCGGCCTCGTCGGGGAAAAACTGTTTTTT. Translating gives CASSGLVGEKLFF.

The rearrangement joins TRBV10-3 to TRBJ1-5; perhaps TRBD1 as D (6 bases). This CDR3 is 13 amino acids long. CDR1 is ENHRY and CDR2 is SYGVKD in the germline V gene. V was trimmed by 6 bases and J by 2 bases, leaving 8 bases between them. The CDR3: CAIRGARNQPQHF. As DNA, the CDR3 is TGTGCCATCAGGGGGGCTCGCAATCAGCCCCAGCATTTT.

Here the CDR3 reads CASSIGTANTEAFF. The DNA of the CDR3 is TGTGCCAGCAGCATCGGGACAGCGAACACTGAAGCTTTCTTT. This chain uses TRBV5-5 with TRBJ1-1, with 7 bases that match TRBD1. CDR3 length: 14 residues. CDR1 is SGHKS, CDR2 YYEKEE, per germline (reference sequence). Trimming took 4 bases from V and 1 from J; bases not matched to a gene: 4.

V is TRBV7-2 and J is TRBJ2-5, with TRBD1 identical over 7 bases. The germline V gene encodes CDR1 SGHTA and CDR2 FQGNSA. The CDR3 is made up of 14 amino acids. The V gene end was trimmed by 5 bases and the J gene end by 5 bases; junction bases not matched to a gene: 8. This CDR3 is CASSTHRGGETQYF. CDR3 coding DNA: TGTGCCAGCAGCACCCACAGGGGCGGCGAGACCCAGTACTTC.

CDR3 DNA: TGTGCCATCAGTGAGCGGACAGGGGTTGAGACCCAGTACTTC. Translated, it gives CAISERTGVETQYF. This rearrangement joins TRBV10-3 to TRBJ2-5, with 9 positions matching TRBD1. The germline CDR1 and CDR2 sequences are ENHRY and SYGVKD. The CDR3 length is 14 residues. After removal of 2 bases from V and 5 bases from J, the junction contained 3 bases not matched to a gene.

Comment on this clone: The sample has other DNA sequences that encode this CDR3 too. The genes are TRBV25-1 and TRBJ1-1, with a tentative D call TRBD1 (5 bases). V was pared by 4 bases and J by 0 bases, with 6 bases between. The germline V gene has CDR1 MGHDK and CDR2 SYGVNS. The CDR3 covers 13 residues. The CDR3 reads CASSVGVNTEAFF. As DNA, the CDR3 is TGTGCCAGCAGTGTAGGGGTGAACACTGAAGCTTTCTTT.

The chain has TRBV10-1 and TRBJ2-2; D ambiguous. This CDR3 comprises 15 residues. Germline values: CDR1 WNHNN, CDR2 SYGVQD (reference sequence). The V gene lost 3 bases and the J gene lost 1 base, with 9 bases spanning the gap. The CDR3 region is CASSEAPVNTGELFF. In nucleotides, the CDR3 is TGCGCCAGCAGTGAAGCACCTGTGAACACCGGGGAGCTGTTTTTT.

V and J are TRBV9 and TRBJ2-7; 10 bases fit TRBD2. The CDR3 loop spans 15 amino acids. The ends lost 5 bases at V and 3 bases at J; junction bases unmatched: 8. Per germline, CDR1 SGDLS and CDR2 YYNGEE. The CDR3 here is CASRETSGPLYEQYF. The DNA for the CDR3 is TGTGCCAGCAGGGAGACTAGCGGGCCTCTCTACGAGCAGTACTTC.

The rearrangement uses TRBV10-3 and TRBJ2-1, with D uncertain. This CDR3 is built from 16 residues. Germline V gives CDR1 ENHRY, CDR2 SYGVKD. Trimming took 3 bases from V and 10 from J, leaving 22 bases between them. The CDR3 loop reads CAISEVHRDGEFEQFF. For the CDR3, the DNA is TGTGCCATCAGTGAAGTCCATCGCGACGGAGAATTCGAGCAGTTCTTC.

This sequence joins TRBV7-9 and TRBJ1-2, with D perhaps matching TRBD1 (6 bases). The CDR3 loop spans 13 amino acids. Per the germline V gene, CDR1 is SEHNR and CDR2 is FQNEAQ (reference sequence). The V end was cut by 3 bases, the J end by 5 bases, with 10 bases between. The CDR3 bases are TGTGCCAGCAGCTTCAGGGGAGTATATGGCTACACCTTC. Translated: CASSFRGVYGYTF.

V and J are TRBV5-1 and TRBJ1-1, with a tentative D call TRBD1 (6 bases). The germline V gene has CDR1 SGHRS and CDR2 YFSETQ. There are 16 residues in the CDR3. V was clipped by 0 bases and J by 0 bases, with 12 bases between them. The CDR3, as DNA: TGCGCCAGCAGCTTGGTTCTAGGGGGGATGAACACTGAAGCTTTCTTT. Translation: CASSLVLGGMNTEAFF.